This entry features one T cell receptor beta chain sequence. Antigen specificity is unknown. This CDR3 has 14 amino acids. Trimming shortened V by 6 bases and J by 3 bases, and 12 bases separated the two germline ends. The germline gives CDR1 MNHEY, CDR2 SVGAGI. The data are from a study of T cells after yellow fever vaccination. About the research overall: SMART-Seq v4 Ultra Low Input prepared libraries from low-cell fractions.

Whole-study results and caveats: Detected again after the booster were most primary-vaccination clones, at 96% CD4 and approximately 90% CD8. Contamination of FACS-sorted repertoires by abundant clonotypes from the bulk population could occur. Shared CD4/CD8 clonotypes were a small share, likely from convergent recombination.

TCRdb re-derived calls from the 5' RACE reads in MiXCR, one entry per CDR3 protein. The table records 100,000 to 150,000 distinct CDR3 sequences, 8% to 10% of them present only once. Sequenced material: CD8+ T cells sorted from PBMCs, taken on the day of the yellow fever booster vaccination. This receptor was taken from a man aged 18 to 35 who received the YFV17D yellow fever vaccine. The rearrangement links TRBV6-5 to TRBJ2-1, with D possibly matching TRBD2 (5 bases). The CDR3 loop reads CASRVTGSYNEQFF. In DNA, the CDR3 is TGTGCCAGCAGAGTTACGGGGAGCTACAATGAGCAGTTCTTC.